The clone carrying this T cell receptor (beta chain) came up many times. Construction of TCR beta libraries relied on iRepertoire HTBI primers and on Arm-PCR targeting CDR3 regions. In TCRdb, the multiplex PCR reads were re-called with MiXCR into one record per CDR3 protein. The data contain 500,000 to 700,000 distinct CDR3 sequences, 25% to 35% of them singletons. Germline CDR1 reads LNHNV; CDR2 reads YYDKDF (reference sequence). The CDR3 is made up of 16 amino acids. V lost 1 base and J 0 bases, leaving 7 bases between the germline ends. The record originates from a study of regulatory T cells in long-lasting Graves disease. Time point described: persistent/refractory GD, antithyroid drugs over 5 years with positive TRAb. Generation of the TCR library employed RNA extracted from PBMCs. Doctors identified Graves' disease using the American Thyroid Association guidelines. One endocrinology department in Xi'an, China, was where patients came from.

The V gene is TRBV15, the J gene TRBJ2-6; no clear D. The material sequenced was peripheral blood mononuclear cells (PBMCs), taken when the disease was refractory, from a patient treated with antithyroid drugs. The sequence was obtained from a female donor with Graves disease. Here the CDR3 reads CATSRGGISGANVLTF. CDR3 nucleotides: TGTGCCACCAGCAGAGGAGGAATCTCTGGGGCCAACGTCCTGACTTTC. Filled out from reference TRBV15 and TRBJ2-6, the complete variable domain reads DAMVIQNPRYQVTQFGKPVTLSCSQTLNHNVMYWYQQKSSQAPKLLFHYYDKDFNNEADTPDNFQSRRPNTSFCFLDIRSPGLGDTAMYLCATSRGGISGANVLTFGAGSRLTVL.